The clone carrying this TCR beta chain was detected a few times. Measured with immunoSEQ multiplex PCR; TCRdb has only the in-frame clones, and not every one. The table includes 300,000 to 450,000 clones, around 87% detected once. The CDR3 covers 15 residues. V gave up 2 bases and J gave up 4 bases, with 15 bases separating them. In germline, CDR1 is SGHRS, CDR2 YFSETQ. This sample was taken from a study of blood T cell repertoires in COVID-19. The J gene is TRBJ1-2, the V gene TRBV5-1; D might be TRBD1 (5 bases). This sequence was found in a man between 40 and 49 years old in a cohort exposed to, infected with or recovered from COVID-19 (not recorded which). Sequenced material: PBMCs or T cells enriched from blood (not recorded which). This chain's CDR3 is CASSFNGRTGYGYTF. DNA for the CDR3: TGCGCCAGCAGCTTTAACGGGCGAACAGGCTATGGCTACACCTTC.